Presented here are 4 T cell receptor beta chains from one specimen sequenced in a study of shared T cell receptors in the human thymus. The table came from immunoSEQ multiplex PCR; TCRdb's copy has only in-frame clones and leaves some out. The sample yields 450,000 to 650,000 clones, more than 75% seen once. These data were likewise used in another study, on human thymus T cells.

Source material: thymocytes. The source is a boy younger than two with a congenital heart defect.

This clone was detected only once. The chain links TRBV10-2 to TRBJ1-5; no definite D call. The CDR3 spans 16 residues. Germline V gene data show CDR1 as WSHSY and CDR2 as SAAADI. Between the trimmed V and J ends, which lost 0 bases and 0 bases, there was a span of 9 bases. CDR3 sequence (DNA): TGCGCCAGCAGTGAGTCGACTGGATATAGCAATCAGCCCCAGCATTTT. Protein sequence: CASSESTGYSNQPQHF.

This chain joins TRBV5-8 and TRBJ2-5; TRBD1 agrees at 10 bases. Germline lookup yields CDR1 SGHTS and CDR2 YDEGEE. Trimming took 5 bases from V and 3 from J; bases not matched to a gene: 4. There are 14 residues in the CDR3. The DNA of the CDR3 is TGTGCCAGCAGACTCGGACAGGGGGAAGAGACCCAGTACTTC. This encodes CASRLGQGEETQYF.

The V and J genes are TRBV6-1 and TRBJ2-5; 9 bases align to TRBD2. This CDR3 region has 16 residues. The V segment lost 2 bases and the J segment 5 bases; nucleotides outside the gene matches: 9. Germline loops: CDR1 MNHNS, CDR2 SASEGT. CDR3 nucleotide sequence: TGTGCCAGCAGTGAACCCGCTGTGGCGGGAGGGGAGACCCAGTACTTC. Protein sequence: CASSEPAVAGGETQYF.

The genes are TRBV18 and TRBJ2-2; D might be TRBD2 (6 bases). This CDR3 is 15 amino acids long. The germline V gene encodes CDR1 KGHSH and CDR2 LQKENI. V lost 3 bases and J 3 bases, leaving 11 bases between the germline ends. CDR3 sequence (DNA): TGTGCCAGCTCACCGGCGGGAATCGACACCGGGGAGCTGTTTTTT. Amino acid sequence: CASSPAGIDTGELFF. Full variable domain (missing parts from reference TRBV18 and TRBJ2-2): NAGVMQNPRHLVRRRGQEARLRCSPMKGHSHVYWYRQLPEEGLKFMVYLQKENIIDESGMPKERFSAEFPKEGPSILRIQQVVRGDSAAYFCASSPAGIDTGELFFGEGSRLTVL.